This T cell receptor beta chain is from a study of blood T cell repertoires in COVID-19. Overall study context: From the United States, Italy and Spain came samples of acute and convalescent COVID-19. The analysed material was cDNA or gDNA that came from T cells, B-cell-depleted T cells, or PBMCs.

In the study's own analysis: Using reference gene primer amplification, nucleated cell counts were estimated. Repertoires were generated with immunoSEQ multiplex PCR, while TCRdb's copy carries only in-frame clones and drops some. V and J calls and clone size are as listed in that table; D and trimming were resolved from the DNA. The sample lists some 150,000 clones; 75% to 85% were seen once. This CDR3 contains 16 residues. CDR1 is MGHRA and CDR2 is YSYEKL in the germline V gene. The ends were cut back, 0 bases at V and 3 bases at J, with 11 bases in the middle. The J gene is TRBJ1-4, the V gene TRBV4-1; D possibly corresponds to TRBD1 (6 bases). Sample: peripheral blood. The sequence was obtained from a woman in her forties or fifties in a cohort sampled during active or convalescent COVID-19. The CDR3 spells CASSQDWPGANEKLFF. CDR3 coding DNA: TGCGCCAGCAGCCAAGATTGGCCAGGGGCTAATGAAAAACTGTTTTTT.